Listed here are 7 T cell receptor beta chains from one sample, sequenced in a study of blood T cell repertoires in COVID-19 (dated by TCRdb to about 2020). Receptors were amplified or captured by the immunoSEQ multiplex PCR assay. TCRdb provides this immuneACCESS table in a form limited to in-frame rearrangements. Some clones are lacking; in checked studies, under half of them reflect an unresolved V gene, and why the rest are absent is not known. The sample contains 250,000 to 350,000 clones, 65% to 90% of them found a single time. The ten largest account for around 13% of the sample. Sequencing input: peripheral blood. These receptor sequences come from an older woman with COVID-19, enrolled during active disease.

The chain employs TRBV2 and TRBJ2-7; 9 bases agree with TRBD2. V trimming: 1 base; J trimming: 6 bases; junction bases outside the gene matches: 7. Germline assignment: CDR1 SNHLY and CDR2 FYNNEI. There are 15 residues in the CDR3. CDR3 residues: CASSEGLAGHPEQYF. CDR3 DNA sequence: TGTGCCAGCAGTGAAGGGCTAGCGGGGCATCCCGAGCAGTACTTC.

The rearrangement uses TRBV12-5 and TRBJ2-7; no clear D gene. V lost 0 bases and J 2 bases, leaving 11 bases between the germline ends. This CDR3 contains 15 residues. Germline V gene lookup returns CDR1 LGHNT and CDR2 FRNRAP. This CDR3 is CASGLVRQRAYEQYF. For the CDR3, the DNA is TGTGCTAGTGGTTTGGTACGACAACGAGCCTACGAGCAGTACTTC.

V is TRBV28 and J is TRBJ2-7; possible D gene TRBD2, 5 bases. This CDR3 spans 14 amino acids. Germline V lookup: CDR1 MDHEN, CDR2 SYDVKM. CDR3 DNA: TGTTCCACCCGCGAGGGCGGGTGGGACTACGAGCAGTACTTC. Amino acid sequence: CSTREGGWDYEQYF.

On this clone: This CDR3 is also generated by other DNA sequences in the sample. The V gene is TRBV9, the J gene TRBJ1-5, with D possibly being TRBD1 (6 bases). The CDR3 loop spans 15 amino acids. The germline V and J ends were trimmed by 0 bases and 3 bases, with 10 bases remaining between them. Germline V lookup: CDR1 SGDLS, CDR2 YYNGEE. CDR3 in DNA: TGTGCCAGCAGCGTAGGTGGACAGTCCAATCAGCCCCAGCATTTT. Encoded protein: CASSVGGQSNQPQHF.

The V and J genes are TRBV12-5 and TRBJ1-6; D gene uncertain. The CDR3 is 14 residues long. CDR1 and CDR2 from the germline V gene are LGHNT and FRNRAP. The ends were cut back, 2 bases at V and 5 bases at J, with 7 bases in the middle. CDR3 loop: CASGLTEDNSPLHF. CDR3 DNA: TGTGCTAGTGGTTTGACAGAAGATAATTCACCCCTCCACTTT.

This chain joins TRBV28 and TRBJ1-2, with D possibly TRBD1 on 6 matching bases. V lost 5 bases and J lost 8, with 18 bases in between. The germline V gene has CDR1 MDHEN and CDR2 SYDVKM. This CDR3 contains 14 residues. CDR3 amino acids: CASSANSNRDGYTF. In nucleotides, the CDR3 is TGTGCCAGCAGTGCAAATTCCAACAGGGACGGCTACACCTTC.

The genes are TRBV2 and TRBJ2-7, with 7 bases aligning to TRBD2. CDR3 length: 17 residues. Germline loops: CDR1 SNHLY, CDR2 FYNNEI. V was pared by 0 bases and J by 3 bases, with 11 bases of the junction left unmatched. CDR3 sequence: CASSEAGEGLIFYEQYF. DNA for the CDR3: TGTGCCAGCAGTGAAGCGGGGGAGGGGTTAATTTTCTACGAGCAGTACTTC.